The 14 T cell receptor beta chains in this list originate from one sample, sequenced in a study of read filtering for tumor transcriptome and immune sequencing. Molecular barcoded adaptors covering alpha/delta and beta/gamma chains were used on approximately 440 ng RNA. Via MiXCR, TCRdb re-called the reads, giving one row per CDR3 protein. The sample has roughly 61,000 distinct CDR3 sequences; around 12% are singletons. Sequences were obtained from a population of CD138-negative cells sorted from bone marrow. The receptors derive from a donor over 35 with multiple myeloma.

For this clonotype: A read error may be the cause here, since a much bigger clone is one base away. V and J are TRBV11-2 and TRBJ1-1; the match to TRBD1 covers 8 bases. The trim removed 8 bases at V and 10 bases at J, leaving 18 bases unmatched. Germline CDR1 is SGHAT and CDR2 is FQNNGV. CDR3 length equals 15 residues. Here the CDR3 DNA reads TGTGCCAGCGGCCCTTGGGACAGGACTTTTCGTGTAGCTTTCTTT. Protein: CASGPWDRTFRVAFF. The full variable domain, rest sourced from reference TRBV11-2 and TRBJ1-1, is EAGVAQSPRYKIIEKRQSVAFWCNPISGHATLYWYQQILGQGPKLLIQFQNNGVVDDSQLPKDRFSAERLKGVDSTLKIQPAKLEDSAVYLCASGPWDRTFRVAFFGQGTRLTVV.

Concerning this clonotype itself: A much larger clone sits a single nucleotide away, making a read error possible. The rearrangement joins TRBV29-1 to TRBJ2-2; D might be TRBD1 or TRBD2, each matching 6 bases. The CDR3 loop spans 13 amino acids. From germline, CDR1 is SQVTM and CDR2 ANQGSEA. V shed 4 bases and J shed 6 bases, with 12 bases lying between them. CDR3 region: CSVGGGRAGELFF. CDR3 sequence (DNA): TGCAGCGTTGGAGGGGGGCGAGCCGGGGAGCTGTTTTTT.

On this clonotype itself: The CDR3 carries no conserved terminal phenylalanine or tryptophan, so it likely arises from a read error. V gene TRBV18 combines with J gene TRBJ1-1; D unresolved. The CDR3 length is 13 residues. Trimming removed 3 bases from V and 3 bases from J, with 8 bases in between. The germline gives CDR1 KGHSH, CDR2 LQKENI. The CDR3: CASSPSSYTEAFL. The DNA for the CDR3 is TGTGCCAGCTCACCCTCATCCTACACTGAAGCTTTCCTT.

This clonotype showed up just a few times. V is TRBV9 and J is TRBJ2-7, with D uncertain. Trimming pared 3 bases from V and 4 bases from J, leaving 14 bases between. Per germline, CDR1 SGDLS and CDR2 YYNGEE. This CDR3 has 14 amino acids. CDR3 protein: CASSGGPRAYEQYF. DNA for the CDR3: TGTGCCAGCAGCGGCGGACCAAGGGCTTACGAGCAGTACTTC. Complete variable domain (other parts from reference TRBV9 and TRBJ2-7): DSGVTQTPKHLITATGQRVTLRCSPRSGDLSVYWYQQSLDQGLQFLIQYYNGEERAKGNILERFSAQQFPDLHSELNLSSLELGDSALYFCASSGGPRAYEQYFGPGTRLTVT.

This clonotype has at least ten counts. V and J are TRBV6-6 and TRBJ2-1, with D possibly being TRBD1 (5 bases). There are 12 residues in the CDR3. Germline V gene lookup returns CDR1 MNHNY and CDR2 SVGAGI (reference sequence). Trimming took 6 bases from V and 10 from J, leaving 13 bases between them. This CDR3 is CASRFQGGEQFF. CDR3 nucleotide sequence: TGTGCCAGCAGATTCCAGGGTGGCGAGCAGTTCTTC.

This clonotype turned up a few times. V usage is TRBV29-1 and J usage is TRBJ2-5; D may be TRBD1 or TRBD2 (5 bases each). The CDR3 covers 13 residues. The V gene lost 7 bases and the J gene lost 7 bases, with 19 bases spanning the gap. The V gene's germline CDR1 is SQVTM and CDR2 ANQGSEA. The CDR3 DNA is TGCAGCGGGACCCCCCAGGTTGGGGGGACCCAGTACTTC. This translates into CSGTPQVGGTQYF.

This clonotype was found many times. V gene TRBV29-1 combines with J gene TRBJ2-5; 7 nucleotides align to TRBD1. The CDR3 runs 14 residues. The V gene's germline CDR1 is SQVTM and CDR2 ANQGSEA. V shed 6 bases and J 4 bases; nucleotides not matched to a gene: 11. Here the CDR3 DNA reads TGCAGCGTGCAGACAGGGTTATTTGCAGAGACCCAGTACTTC. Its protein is CSVQTGLFAETQYF.

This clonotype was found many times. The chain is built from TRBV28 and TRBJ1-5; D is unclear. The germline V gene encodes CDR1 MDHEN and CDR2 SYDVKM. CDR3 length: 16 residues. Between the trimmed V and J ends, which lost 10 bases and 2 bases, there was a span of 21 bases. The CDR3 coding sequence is TGTGCCACCTCAGCTCTGATGGGTTTTGGCAATCAGCCCCAGCATTTT. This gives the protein CATSALMGFGNQPQHF.

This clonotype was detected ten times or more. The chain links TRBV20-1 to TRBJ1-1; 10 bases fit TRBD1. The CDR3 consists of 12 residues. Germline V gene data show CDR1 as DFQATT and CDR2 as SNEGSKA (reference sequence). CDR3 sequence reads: CRGGQGPTEAFF. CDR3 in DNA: TGCAGGGGGGGACAGGGGCCCACTGAAGCTTTCTTT.

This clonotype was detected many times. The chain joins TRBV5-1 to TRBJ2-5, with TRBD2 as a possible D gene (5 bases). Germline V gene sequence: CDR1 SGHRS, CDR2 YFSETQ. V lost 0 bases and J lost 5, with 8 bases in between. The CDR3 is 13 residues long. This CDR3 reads CASSLGSGETQYF. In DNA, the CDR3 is TGCGCCAGCAGCTTGGGGTCGGGGGAGACCCAGTACTTC.

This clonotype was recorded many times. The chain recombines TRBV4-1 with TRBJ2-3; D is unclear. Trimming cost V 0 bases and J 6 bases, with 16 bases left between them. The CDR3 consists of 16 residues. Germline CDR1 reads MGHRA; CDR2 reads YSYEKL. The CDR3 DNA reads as TGCGCCAGCAGCCAAGATTTGACCACCACGGGTGATACGCAGTATTTT. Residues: CASSQDLTTTGDTQYF.

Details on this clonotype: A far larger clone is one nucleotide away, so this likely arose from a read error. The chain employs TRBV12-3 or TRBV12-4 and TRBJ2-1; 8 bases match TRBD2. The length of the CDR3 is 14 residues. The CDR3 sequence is CASSFGGGPNVQFF. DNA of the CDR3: TGTGCCAGCAGTTTCGGCGGGGGGCCCAATGTGCAGTTCTTC.

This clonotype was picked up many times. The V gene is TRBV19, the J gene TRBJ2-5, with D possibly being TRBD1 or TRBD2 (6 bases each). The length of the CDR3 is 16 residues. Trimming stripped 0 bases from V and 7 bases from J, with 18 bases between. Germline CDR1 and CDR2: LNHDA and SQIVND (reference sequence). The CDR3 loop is CASSIDLGGLVVTQYF. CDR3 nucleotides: TGTGCCAGTAGTATAGATCTGGGGGGCCTTGTGGTGACCCAGTACTTC. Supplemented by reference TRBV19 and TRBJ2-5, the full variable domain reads DGGITQSPKYLFRKEGQNVTLSCEQNLNHDAMYWYRQDPGQGLRLIYYSQIVNDFQKGDIAEGYSVSREKKESFPLTVTSAQKNPTAFYLCASSIDLGGLVVTQYFGPGTRLLVL.

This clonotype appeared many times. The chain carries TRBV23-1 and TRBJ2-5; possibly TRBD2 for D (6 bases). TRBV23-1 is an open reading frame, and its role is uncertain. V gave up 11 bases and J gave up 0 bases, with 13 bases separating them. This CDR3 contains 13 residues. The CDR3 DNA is TGCGCCCAGCGGGCAGGGCACCAAGAGACCCAGTACTTC. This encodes CAQRAGHQETQYF.